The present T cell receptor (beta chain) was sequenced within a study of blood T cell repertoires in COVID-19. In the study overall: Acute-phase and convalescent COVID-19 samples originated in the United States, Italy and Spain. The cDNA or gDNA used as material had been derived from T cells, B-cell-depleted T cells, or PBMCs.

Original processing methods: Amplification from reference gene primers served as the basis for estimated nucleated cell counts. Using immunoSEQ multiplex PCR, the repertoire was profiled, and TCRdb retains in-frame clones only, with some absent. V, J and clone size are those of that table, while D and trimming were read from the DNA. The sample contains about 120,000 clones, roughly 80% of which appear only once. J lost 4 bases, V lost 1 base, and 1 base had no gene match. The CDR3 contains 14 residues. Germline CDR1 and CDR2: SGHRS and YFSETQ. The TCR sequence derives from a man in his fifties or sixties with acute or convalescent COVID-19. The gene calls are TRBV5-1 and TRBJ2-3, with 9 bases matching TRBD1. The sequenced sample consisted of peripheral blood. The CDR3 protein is CASSLTGGADTQYF. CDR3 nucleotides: TGCGCCAGCAGCTTGACAGGGGGCGCAGATACGCAGTATTTT.